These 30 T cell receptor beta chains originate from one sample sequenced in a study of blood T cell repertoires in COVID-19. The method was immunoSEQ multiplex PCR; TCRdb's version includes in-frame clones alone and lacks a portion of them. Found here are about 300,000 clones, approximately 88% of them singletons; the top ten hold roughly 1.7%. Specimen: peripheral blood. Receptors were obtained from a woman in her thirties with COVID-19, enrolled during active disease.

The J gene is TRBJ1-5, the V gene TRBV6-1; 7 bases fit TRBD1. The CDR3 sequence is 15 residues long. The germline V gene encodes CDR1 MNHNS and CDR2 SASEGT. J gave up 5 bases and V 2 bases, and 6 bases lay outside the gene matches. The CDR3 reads CASSESRQGDQPQHF. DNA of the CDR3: TGTGCCAGCAGTGAATCCCGACAGGGAGATCAGCCCCAGCATTTT.

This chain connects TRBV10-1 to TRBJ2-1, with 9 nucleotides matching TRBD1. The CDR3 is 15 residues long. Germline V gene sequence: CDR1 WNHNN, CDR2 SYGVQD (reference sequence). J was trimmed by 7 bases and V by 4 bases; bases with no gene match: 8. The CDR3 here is CASSVGTGMENEQFF. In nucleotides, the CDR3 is TGCGCCAGCAGTGTAGGGACAGGGATGGAAAATGAGCAGTTCTTC.

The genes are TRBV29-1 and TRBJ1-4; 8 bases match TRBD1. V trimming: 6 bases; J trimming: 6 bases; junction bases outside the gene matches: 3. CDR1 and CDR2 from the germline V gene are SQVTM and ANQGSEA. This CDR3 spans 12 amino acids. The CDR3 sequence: CSVGTGYEKLFF. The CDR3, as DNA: TGCAGCGTGGGGACAGGATATGAAAAACTGTTTTTT.

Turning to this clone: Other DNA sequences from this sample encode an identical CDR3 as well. CDR3 residues: CASSLGQSYEQYF. The CDR3 nucleotides read TGCGCCAGCAGCTTGGGACAGTCCTACGAGCAGTACTTC. The chain has TRBV5-1 and TRBJ2-7, with TRBD1 as a possible D gene (5 bases). This CDR3 contains 13 residues. Trimming shortened V by 0 bases and J by 1 base, and 5 bases separated the two germline ends. Germline CDR1 SGHRS, CDR2 YFSETQ.

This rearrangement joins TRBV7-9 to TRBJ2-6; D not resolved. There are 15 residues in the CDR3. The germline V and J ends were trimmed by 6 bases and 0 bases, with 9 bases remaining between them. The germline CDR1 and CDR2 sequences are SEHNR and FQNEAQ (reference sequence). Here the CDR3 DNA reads TGTGCCAGCAGTACCATAGTCTCTGGGGCCAACGTCCTGACTTTC. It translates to CASSTIVSGANVLTF.

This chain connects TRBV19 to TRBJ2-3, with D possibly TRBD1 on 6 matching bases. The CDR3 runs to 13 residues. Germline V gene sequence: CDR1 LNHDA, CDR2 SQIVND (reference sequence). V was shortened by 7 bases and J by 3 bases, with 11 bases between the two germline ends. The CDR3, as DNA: TGTGCCAGTAATCAGGGGCCTACAGATACGCAGTATTTT. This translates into CASNQGPTDTQYF.

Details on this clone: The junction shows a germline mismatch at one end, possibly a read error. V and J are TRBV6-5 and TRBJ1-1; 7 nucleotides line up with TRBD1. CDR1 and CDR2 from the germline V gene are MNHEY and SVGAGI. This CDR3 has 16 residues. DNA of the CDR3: TGTGCCAGCAGTAACTCGGACAGGCGACCGAACACTGAAGCTTTCTTT. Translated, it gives CASSNSDRRPNTEAFF.

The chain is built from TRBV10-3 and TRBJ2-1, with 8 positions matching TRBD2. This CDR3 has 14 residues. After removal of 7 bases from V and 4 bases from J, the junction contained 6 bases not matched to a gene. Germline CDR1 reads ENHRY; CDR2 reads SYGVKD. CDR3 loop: CAIMAGGLYNEQFF. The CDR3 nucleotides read TGTGCCATCATGGCGGGGGGACTGTACAATGAGCAGTTCTTC.

The CDR3, as DNA: TGTGCCAGCAGTGACAGGGGCTACATGGAGGCTTTCTTT. This gives the protein CASSDRGYMEAFF. This rearrangement joins TRBV12-3 or TRBV12-4 to TRBJ1-1; the match to TRBD1 covers 8 bases. The CDR3 contains 13 residues. The V and J ends lost 5 bases and 11 bases, in that order; junction bases with no gene match: 10.

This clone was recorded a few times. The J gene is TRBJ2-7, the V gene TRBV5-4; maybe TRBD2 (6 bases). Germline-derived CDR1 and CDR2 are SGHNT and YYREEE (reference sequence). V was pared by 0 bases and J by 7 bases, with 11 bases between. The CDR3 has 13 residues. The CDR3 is CASSLEGGLEQYF. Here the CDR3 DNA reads TGTGCCAGCAGCTTGGAAGGAGGGCTTGAGCAGTACTTC.

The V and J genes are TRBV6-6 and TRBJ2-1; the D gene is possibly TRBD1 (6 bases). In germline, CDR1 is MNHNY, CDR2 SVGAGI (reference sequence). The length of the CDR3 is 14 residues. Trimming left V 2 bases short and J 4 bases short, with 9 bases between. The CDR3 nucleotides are TGTGCCAGCAGTTACGGGACATTGTACAATGAGCAGTTCTTC. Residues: CASSYGTLYNEQFF.

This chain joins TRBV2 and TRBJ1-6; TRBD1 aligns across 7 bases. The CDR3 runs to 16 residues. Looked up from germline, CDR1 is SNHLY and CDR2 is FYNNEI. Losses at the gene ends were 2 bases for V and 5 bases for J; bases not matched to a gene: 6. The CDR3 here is CASSERAGGNNSPLHF. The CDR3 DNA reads TGTGCCAGCAGTGAACGGGCAGGGGGAAATAATTCACCCCTCCACTTT.

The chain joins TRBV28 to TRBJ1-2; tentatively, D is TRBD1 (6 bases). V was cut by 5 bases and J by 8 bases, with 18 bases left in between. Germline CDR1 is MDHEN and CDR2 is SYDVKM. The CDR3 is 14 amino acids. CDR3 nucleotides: TGTGCCAGCAGTCCCGAAACAGGGAACGGCGGCTACACCTTC. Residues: CASSPETGNGGYTF.

The CDR3 DNA sequence: TGTGCCAGCAGTGAACGGGGGGACCAAGAGACCCAGTACTTC. It yields the protein CASSERGDQETQYF. The genes are TRBV6-1 and TRBJ2-5; 7 bases map to TRBD2. The germline V gene encodes CDR1 MNHNS and CDR2 SASEGT. V gave up 2 bases and J gave up 0 bases; unmatched junction bases: 0. The CDR3 is made up of 14 amino acids.

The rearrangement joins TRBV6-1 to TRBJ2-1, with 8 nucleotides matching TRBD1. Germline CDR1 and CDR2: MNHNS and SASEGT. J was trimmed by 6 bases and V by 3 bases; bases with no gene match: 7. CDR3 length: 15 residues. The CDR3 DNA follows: TGTGCCAGCAGTGAGGCAGGGGGCCTTTCCAATGAGCAGTTCTTC. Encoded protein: CASSEAGGLSNEQFF.

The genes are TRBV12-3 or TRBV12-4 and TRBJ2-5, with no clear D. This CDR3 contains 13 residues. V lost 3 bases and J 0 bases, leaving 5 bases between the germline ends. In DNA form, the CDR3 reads TGTGCCAGCAGTTTTCACAACCAAGAGACCCAGTACTTC. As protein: CASSFHNQETQYF.

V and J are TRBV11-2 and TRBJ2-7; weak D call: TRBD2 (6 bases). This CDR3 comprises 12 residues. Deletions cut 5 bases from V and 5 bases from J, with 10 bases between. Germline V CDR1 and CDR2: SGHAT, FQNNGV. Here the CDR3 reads CASSPAGHEQYF. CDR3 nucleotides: TGTGCCAGCAGCCCGGCGGGACACGAGCAGTACTTC.

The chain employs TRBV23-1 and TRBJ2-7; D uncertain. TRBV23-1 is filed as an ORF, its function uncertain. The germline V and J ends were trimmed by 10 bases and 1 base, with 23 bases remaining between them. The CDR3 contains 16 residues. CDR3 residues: CANRTSGGGGSYEQYV. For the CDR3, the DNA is TGCGCCAACAGAACGTCTGGTGGTGGCGGATCCTACGAGCAGTACGTC.

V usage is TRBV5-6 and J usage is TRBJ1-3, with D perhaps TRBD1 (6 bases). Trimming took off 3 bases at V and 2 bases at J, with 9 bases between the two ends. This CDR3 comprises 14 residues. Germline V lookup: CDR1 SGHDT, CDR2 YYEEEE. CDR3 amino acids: CASSYGTTGNTIYF. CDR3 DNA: TGTGCCAGCAGCTACGGGACAACTGGAAACACCATATATTTT.

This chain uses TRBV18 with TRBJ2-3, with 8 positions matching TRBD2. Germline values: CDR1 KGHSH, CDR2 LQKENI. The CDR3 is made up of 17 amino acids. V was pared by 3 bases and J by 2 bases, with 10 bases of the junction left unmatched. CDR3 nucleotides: TGTGCCAGCTCACCGGGAACTCGAGCGGGGGCCACAGATACGCAGTATTTT. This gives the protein CASSPGTRAGATDTQYF.

Here the CDR3 reads CASSLMQGQSYNEQFF. In nucleotides, the CDR3 is TGTGCCAGCAGCTTAATGCAGGGTCAATCCTACAATGAGCAGTTCTTC. The chain is built from TRBV5-4 and TRBJ2-1; possible D gene TRBD1, 5 bases. There are 16 residues in the CDR3. Trimming cost V 2 bases and J 1 base, with 13 bases left between them. Germline values: CDR1 SGHNT, CDR2 YYREEE (reference sequence).

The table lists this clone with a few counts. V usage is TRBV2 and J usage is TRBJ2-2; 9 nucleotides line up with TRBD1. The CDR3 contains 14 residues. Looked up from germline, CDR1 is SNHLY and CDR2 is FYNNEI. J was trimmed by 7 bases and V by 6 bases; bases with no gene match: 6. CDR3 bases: TGTGCCAGCAGGGTGGACAGGGGTGGCGGGGAGCTGTTTTTT. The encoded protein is CASRVDRGGGELFF.

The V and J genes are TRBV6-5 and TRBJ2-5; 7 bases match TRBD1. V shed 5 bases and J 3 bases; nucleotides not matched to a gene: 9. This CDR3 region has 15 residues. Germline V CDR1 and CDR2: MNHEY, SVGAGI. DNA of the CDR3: TGTGCCAGCAGTAAAACCTCCGGGACAGAAGAGACCCAGTACTTC. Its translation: CASSKTSGTEETQYF.

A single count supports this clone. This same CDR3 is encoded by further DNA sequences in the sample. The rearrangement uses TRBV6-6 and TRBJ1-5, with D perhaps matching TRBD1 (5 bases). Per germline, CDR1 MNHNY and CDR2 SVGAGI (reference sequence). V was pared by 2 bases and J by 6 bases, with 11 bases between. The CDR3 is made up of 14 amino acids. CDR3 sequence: CASSYGQGGQPQHF. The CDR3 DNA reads TGTGCCAGCAGTTACGGCCAGGGTGGTCAGCCCCAGCATTTT.

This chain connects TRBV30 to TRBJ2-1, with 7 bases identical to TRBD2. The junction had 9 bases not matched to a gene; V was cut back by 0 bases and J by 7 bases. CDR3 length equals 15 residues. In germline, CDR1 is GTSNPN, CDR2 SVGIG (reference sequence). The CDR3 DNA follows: TGTGCCTGGAGTGTAGGACTAGTCTCTGGTAATGAGCAGTTCTTC. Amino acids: CAWSVGLVSGNEQFF.

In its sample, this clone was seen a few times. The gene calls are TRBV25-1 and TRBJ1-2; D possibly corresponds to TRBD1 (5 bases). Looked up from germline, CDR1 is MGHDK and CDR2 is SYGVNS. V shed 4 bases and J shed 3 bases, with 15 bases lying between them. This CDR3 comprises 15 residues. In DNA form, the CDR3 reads TGTGCCAGCAGTGGACCTGTGGGGGGAGACTATGGCTACACCTTC. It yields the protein CASSGPVGGDYGYTF.

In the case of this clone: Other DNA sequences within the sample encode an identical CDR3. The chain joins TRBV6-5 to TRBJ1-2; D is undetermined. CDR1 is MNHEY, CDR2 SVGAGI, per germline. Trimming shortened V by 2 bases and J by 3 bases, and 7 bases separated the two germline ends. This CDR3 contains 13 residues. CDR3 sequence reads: CASSYTGDYGYTF. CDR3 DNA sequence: TGTGCCAGCAGTTACACCGGAGACTATGGCTACACCTTC.

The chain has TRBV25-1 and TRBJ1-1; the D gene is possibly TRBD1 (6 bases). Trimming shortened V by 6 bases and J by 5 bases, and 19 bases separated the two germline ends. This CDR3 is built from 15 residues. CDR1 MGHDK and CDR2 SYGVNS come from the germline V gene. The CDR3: CASSVETGGGTEAFF. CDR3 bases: TGTGCCAGCAGCGTGGAAACGGGGGGCGGAACTGAAGCTTTCTTT.

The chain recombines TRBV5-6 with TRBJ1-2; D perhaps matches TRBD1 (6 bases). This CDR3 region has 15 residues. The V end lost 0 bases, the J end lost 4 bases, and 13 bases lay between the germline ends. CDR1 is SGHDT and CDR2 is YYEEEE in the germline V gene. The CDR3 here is CASSLDPGQIYGYTF. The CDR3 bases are TGTGCCAGCAGCTTGGATCCCGGACAGATCTATGGCTACACCTTC.

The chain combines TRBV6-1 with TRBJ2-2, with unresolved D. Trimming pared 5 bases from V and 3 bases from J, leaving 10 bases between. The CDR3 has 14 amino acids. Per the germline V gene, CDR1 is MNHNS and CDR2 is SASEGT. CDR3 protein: CASSWIADTGELFF. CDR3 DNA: TGTGCCAGCAGTTGGATAGCAGACACCGGGGAGCTGTTTTTT.